This T cell receptor beta chain was found in a study of blood T cells in healthy people across ages. General study results and limits: With naive T cell percentage, TCR beta diversity showed a strong correlation.

Of note for this clonotype: Its specificity is unknown.

With V trimmed by 4 bases and J by 7 bases, 6 bases remained unmatched. CDR1 DFQATT and CDR2 SNEGSKA come from the germline V gene (reference sequence). The CDR3 covers 13 residues. Alongside a J-beta primer mix, a sample-barcoded 5' primer served in a second PCR lasting roughly 6 to 12 cycles. TCRdb redid the calling of the 5' RACE reads with MiXCR, one entry per CDR3 protein. Of over 500,000 distinct CDR3 sequences in the sample, about 26% were seen once. These data also formed part of another study, on T cells of mothers and their children.

The origin of this receptor is a boy under 10 years old in good health. The gene calls are TRBV20-1 and TRBJ1-4, with 7 bases identical to TRBD1. The sequencing input was blood. The DNA for the CDR3 is TGCAGTGCTAAGGGGGCAGAGGGTGAAAAACTGTTTTTT. Encoded protein: CSAKGAEGEKLFF.